This T cell receptor beta chain is from a study of T cells in Graves' hyperthyroidism and ophthalmopathy. There were TCR beta CDR3 regions amplified from RNA transcripts. A first-round RT-PCR of the TCR CDR3 used the HTBI primer set. TCRdb processed the multiplex PCR reads anew with MiXCR; each CDR3 protein has one entry. The data contain roughly 250,000 distinct CDR3 sequences, approximately 23% of them singletons. The sample holds a few counts of this clonotype. At least 3 on the Clinical Activity Score was recorded for ophthalmopathy patients, who also had NOSPECS grade at least 4 and duration under 3 months. The length of the CDR3 is 14 residues. With 1 base clipped from V and 6 bases from J, the junction kept 5 bases outside the gene matches. CDR1 and CDR2 (germline): GTSNPN, SVGIG (reference sequence).

The receptor's source is a man under 40 with Graves' ophthalmopathy. The sample taken for sequencing was blood. V usage is TRBV30 and J usage is TRBJ1-5; 8 nucleotides agree with TRBD1. The CDR3 spells CAWSAGGAGQPQHF. The CDR3 coding sequence is TGTGCCTGGAGTGCAGGGGGCGCGGGTCAGCCCCAGCATTTT.